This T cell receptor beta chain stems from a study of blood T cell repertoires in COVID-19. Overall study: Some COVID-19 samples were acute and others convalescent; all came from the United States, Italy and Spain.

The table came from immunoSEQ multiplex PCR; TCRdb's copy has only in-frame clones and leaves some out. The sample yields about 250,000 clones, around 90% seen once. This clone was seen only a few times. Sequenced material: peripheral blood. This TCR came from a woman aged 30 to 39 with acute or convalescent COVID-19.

CDR3 protein: CASSLAPSNSEQFF. The CDR3 DNA is TGTGCCAGCAGCTTAGCCCCCTCCAATAGTGAGCAGTTCTTC. The V gene is TRBV7-9, the J gene TRBJ2-1; D is uncertain. V lost 0 bases to trimming and J lost 9 bases, with 12 bases between them. Germline CDR1 is SEHNR and CDR2 is FQNEAQ (reference sequence). The length of the CDR3 is 14 residues.